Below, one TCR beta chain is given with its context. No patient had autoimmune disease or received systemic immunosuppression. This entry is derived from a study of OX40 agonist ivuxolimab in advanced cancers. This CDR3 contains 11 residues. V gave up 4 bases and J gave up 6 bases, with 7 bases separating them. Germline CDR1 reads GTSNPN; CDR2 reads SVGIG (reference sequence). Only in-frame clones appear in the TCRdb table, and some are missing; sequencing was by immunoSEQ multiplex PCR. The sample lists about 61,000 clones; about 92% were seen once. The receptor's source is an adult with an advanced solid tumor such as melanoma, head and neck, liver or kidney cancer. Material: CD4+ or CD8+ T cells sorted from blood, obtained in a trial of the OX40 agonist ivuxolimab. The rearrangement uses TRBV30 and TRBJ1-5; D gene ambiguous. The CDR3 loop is CAWMRVQPQHF. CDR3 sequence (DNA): TGTGCCTGGATGCGGGTTCAGCCCCAGCATTTT.